This T cell receptor (beta chain) was sequenced for a study of blood T cell repertoires in COVID-19. Study in general: Nucleic acid was either cDNA or gDNA, and it came from T cells, B-cell-depleted T cells, or PBMCs.

Germline loops: CDR1 KGHSH, CDR2 LQKENI. The CDR3 runs to 12 residues. V lost 8 bases and J 5 bases, leaving 12 bases between the germline ends. Measured with immunoSEQ multiplex PCR; TCRdb has only the in-frame clones, and not every one. The sample lists 150,000 or so clones, 75% to 80% occurring once. The sequence was collected from a woman in her forties or fifties who had recovered from COVID-19. This sequence joins TRBV18 and TRBJ2-5; weak D call: TRBD1 (5 bases). Input material: PBMCs or T cells enriched from blood (not recorded which). The CDR3 sequence is CASPGPGETQYF. CDR3 bases: TGTGCCAGCCCAGGGCCCGGGGAGACCCAGTACTTC.